This TCR beta chain is drawn from a study of OX40 agonist ivuxolimab in advanced cancers. Method: immunoSEQ multiplex PCR; TCRdb's copy keeps in-frame clones and lacks some. The table records about 110,000 clones, just over 90% of them present only once. The CDR3 is 15 amino acids. Germline assignment: CDR1 SGHRS and CDR2 YFSETQ. Unmatched junction bases numbered 3, after V lost 1 base and J lost 3 bases. Sequenced here: CD4+ or CD8+ T cells sorted from blood, sampled in a trial of the OX40 agonist ivuxolimab. This clonotype was obtained from an adult with an advanced solid tumor such as melanoma, head and neck, liver or kidney cancer. The rearrangement joins TRBV5-1 to TRBJ1-5, with 8 bases identical to TRBD1. The CDR3 region has the DNA TGCGCCAGCAGCTTGCAGGGGGCGGACAATCAGCCCCAGCATTTT. As protein: CASSLQGADNQPQHF.